The T cell receptor beta chain described here comes from a study of blood T cell repertoires in COVID-19 (dated by TCRdb to about 2020). Concerning the study at large: Collaborator samples came from the United States, Italy and Spain and covered acute and convalescent phases of COVID-19. The prospective study material was composed of cDNA or gDNA derived from T cells, B-cell-depleted T cells, or PBMCs. The dataset comprised deeply sampled blood TCRbeta repertoires from subjects exposed to, actively infected with, or recovered from COVID-19. Samples were obtained from the ongoing ImmuneRACE study (first 160 participants) and from 1,254 subjects provided by 6 global collaborators. Where available, HLA class I and class II types were taken from metadata supplied by the sample provider and were not determined by assay-based typing. The repertoires were released in a freely available public database intended as a resource for research on the immune response to SARS-CoV-2. Sample metadata almost always included a de-identified subject ID, COVID-19 status, age in years and sex. What the work shows at the level of the full study, not this receptor alone: The amount of clinical and demographic metadata varied by source and participant and was provided uncurated.

TCRbeta CDR3 regions were amplified from genomic DNA by means of the immunoSEQ Assay, a bias-controlled multiplex PCR. On the authors' methods: The number of nucleated cells in each sample was estimated from the amplification of reference gene primers within the assay. To quantify the absolute abundance of each unique TCRbeta CDR3 rearrangement, sequence reads were collapsed and filtered. For each sample, productive Simpson clonality was calculated by taking the square root of Simpson's diversity index across productive rearrangements. As stored in TCRdb, this immuneACCESS dataset retains in-frame rearrangements with V and J assigned. A fraction of the clones does not appear; measured against another copy, unresolved V genes explain less than half of the discrepancy, and the remainder lacks a known reason. That table gives V, J and clone size, and the DNA gave D and trimming. Present in this sample are roughly 130,000 clones, about 79% of which were seen just once. The leading ten clones occupy 16% of the sample.

As concerns this clone: Its antigen is unknown. No base-level quality is on record; no much larger clone is a single base apart.

Each collaborating institution followed its own protocols to collect whole blood in K2EDTA tubes. For TCRbeta analysis, collaborators shipped samples as frozen whole blood, isolated PBMCs, or DNA extracted from either of those sample types. Input material: peripheral blood. The clonotype comes from a woman in her fifties or sixties with acute or convalescent COVID-19.

The CDR3: CAWSVRLGGDTQYF. The nucleotide sequence is given as TGTGCCTGGAGTGTACGGTTGGGGGGAGATACGCAGTATTTT. The rearrangement combines TRBV30 with TRBJ2-3; TRBD2 could be the D gene, as 6 bases match. Trimming takes 0 bases from V and 5 bases from J, and the germline ends sit 12 bases apart. Including the terminal cysteine and phenylalanine, the CDR3 comprises 14 residues. The DNA shown is the 42-base CDR3, in frame from base 1. CDR1 GTSNPN and CDR2 SVGIG were looked up in the germline V gene (reference sequence).